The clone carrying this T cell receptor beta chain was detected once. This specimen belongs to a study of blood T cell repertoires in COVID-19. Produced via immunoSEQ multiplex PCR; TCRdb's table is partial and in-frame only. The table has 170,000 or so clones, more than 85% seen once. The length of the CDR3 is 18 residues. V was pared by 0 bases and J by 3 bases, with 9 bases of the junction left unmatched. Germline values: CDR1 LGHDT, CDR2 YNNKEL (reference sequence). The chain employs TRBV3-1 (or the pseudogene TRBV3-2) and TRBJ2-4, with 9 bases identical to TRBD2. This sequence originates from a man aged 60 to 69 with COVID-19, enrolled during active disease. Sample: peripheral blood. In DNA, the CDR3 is TGTGCCAGCAGCCAAGATCTTTCTAGCGGGACCGTCAAAAACATTCAGTACTTC. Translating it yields CASSQDLSSGTVKNIQYF.